This entry is about one T cell receptor beta chain. Original processing notes: It was from reference gene primer amplification that nucleated cell counts were estimated. Clones were read by immunoSEQ multiplex PCR, and TCRdb kept only the in-frame ones, dropping some. The D gene and trimming were derived from the DNA, and the V and J assignments and clone size from that table. The sample contains around 200,000 clones, around 86% of which appear only once. These data are taken from a study of blood T cell repertoires in COVID-19. Germline loops: CDR1 SGHAT, CDR2 FQNNGV. The CDR3 spans 17 residues. The junction had 9 bases not matched to a gene; V was cut back by 3 bases and J by 6 bases.

Sequenced input: peripheral blood. The chain has TRBV11-2 and TRBJ2-2; 11 nucleotides match TRBD2. The clonotype originates from a man aged 40-49 years with acute or convalescent COVID-19. The CDR3 region has the DNA TGTGCCAGCAGCTTCGCCCTACTAGCGGGGGAACCCGGGGAGCTGTTTTTT. It is translated as CASSFALLAGEPGELFF.